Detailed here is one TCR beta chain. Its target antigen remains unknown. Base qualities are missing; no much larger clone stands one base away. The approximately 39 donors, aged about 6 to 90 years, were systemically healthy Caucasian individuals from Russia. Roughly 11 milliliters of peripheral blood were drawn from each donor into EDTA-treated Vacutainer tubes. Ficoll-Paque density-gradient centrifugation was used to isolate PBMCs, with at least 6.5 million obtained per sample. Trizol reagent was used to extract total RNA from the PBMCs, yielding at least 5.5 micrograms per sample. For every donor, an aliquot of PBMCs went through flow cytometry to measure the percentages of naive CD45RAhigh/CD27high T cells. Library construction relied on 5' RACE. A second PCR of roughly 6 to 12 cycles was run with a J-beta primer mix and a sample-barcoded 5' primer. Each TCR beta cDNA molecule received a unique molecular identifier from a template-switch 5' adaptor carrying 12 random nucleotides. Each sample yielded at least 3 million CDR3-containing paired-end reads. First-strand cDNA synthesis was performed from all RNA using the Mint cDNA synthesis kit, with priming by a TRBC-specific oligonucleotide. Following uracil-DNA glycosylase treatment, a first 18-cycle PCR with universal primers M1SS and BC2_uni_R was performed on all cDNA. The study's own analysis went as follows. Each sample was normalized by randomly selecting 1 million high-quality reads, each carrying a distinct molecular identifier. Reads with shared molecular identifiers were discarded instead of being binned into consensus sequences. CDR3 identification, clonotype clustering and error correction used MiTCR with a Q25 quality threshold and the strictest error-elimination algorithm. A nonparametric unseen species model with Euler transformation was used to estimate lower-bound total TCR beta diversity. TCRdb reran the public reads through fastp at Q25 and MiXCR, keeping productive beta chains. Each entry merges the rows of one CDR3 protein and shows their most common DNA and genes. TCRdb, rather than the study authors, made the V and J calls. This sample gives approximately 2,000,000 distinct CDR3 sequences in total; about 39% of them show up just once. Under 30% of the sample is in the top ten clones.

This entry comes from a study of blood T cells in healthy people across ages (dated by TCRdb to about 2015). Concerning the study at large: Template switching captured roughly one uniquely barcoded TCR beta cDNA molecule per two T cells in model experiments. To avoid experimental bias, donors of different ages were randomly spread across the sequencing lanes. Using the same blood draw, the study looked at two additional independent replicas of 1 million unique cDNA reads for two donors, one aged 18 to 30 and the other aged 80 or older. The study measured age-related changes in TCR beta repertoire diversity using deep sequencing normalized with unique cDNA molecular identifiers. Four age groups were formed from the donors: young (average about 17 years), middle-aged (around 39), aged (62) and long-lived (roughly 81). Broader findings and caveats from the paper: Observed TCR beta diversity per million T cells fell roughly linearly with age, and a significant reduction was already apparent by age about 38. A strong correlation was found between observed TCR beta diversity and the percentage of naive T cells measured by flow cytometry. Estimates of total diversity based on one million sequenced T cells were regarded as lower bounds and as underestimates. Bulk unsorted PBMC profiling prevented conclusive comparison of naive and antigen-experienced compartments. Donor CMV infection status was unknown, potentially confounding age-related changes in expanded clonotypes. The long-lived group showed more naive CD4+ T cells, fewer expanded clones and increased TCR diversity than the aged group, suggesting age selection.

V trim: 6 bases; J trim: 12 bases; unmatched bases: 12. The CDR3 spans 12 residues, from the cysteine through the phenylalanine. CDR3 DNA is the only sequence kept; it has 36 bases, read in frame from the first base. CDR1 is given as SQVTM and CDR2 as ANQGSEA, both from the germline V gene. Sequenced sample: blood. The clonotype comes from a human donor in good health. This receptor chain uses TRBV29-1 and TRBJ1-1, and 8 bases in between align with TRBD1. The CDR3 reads CSVGDRWGLTFF. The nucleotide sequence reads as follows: TGCAGCGTAGGGGACAGGTGGGGTCTCACTTTCTTT.